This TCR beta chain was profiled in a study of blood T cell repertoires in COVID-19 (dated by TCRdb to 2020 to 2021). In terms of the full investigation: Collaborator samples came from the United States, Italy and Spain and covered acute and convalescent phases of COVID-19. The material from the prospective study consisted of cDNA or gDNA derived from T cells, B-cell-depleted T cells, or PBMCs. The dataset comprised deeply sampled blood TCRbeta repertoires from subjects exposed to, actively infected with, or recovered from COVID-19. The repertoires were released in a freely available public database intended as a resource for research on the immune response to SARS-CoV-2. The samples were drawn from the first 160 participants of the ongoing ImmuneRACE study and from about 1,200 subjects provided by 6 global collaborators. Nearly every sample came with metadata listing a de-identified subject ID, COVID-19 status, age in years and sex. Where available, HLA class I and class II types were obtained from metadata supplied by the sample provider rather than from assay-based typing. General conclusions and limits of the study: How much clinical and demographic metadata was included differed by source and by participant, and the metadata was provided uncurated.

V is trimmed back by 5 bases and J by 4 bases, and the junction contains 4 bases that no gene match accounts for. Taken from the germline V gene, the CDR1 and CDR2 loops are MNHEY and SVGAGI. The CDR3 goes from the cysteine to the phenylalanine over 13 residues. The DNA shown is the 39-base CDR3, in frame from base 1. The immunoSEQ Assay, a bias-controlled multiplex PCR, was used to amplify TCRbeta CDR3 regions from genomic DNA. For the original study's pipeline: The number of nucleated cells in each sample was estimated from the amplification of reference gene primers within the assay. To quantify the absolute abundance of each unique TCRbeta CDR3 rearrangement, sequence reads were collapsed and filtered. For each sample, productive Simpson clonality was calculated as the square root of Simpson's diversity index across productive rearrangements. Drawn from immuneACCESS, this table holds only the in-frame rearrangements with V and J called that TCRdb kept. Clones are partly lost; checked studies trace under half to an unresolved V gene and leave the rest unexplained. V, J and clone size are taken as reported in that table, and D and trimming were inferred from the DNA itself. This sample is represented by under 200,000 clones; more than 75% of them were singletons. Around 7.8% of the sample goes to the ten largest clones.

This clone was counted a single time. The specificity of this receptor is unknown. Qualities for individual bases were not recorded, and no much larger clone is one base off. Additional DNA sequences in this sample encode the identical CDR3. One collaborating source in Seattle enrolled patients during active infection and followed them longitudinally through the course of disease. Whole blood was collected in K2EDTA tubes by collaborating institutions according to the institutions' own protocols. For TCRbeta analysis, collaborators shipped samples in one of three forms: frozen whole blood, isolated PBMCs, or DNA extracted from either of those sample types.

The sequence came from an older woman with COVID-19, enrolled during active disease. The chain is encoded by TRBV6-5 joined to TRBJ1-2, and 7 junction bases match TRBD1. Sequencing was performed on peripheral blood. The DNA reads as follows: TGTGCCAGCAGTCACAGGGGCTCCTATGGCTACACCTTC. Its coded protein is CASSHRGSYGYTF.